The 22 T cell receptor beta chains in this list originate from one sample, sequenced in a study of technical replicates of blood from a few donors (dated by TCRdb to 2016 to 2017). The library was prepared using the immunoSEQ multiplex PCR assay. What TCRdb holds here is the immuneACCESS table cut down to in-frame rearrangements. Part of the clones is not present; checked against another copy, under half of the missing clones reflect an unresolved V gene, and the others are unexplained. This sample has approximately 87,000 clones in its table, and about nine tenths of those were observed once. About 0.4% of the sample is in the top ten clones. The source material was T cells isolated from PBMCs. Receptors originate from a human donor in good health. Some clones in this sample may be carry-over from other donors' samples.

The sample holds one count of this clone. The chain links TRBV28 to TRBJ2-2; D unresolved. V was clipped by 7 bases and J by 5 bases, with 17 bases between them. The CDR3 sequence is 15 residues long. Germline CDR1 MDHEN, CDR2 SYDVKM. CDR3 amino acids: CASISSQRRTGELFF. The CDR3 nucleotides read TGTGCCAGCATCTCAAGCCAGCGCAGAACCGGGGAGCTGTTTTTT. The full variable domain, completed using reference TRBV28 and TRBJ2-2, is DVKVTQSSRYLVKRTGEKVFLECVQDMDHENMFWYRQDPGLGLRLIYFSYDVKMKEKGDIPEGYSVSREKKERFSLILESASTNQTSMYLCASISSQRRTGELFFGEGSRLTVL.

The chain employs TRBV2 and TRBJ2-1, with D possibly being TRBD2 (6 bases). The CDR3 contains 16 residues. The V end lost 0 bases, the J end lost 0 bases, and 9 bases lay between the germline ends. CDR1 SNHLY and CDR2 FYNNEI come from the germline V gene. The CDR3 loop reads CASSEAGTGSYNEQFF. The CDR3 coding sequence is TGTGCCAGCAGTGAAGCCGGGACTGGCTCCTACAATGAGCAGTTCTTC.

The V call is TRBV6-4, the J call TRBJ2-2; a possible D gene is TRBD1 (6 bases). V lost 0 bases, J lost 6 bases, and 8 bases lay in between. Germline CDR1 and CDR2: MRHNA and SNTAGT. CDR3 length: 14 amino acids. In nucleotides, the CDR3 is TGTGCCAGCAGTGACTCGAAGGGGGCCGGGGAGCTGTTTTTT. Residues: CASSDSKGAGELFF.

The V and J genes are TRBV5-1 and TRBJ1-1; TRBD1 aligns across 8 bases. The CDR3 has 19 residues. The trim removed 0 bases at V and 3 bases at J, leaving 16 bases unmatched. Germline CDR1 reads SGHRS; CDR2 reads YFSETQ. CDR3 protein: CASSLAGFIGTGAYTEAFF. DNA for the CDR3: TGCGCCAGCAGCTTGGCCGGTTTTATTGGGACAGGTGCTTACACTGAAGCTTTCTTT.

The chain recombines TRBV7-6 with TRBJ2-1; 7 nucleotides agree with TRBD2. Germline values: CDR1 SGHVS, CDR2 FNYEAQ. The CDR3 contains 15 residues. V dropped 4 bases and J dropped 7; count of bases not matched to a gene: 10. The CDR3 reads CASSSLVGGPNEQFF. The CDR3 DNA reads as TGTGCCAGCAGCTCCTTGGTGGGAGGGCCGAATGAGCAGTTCTTC.

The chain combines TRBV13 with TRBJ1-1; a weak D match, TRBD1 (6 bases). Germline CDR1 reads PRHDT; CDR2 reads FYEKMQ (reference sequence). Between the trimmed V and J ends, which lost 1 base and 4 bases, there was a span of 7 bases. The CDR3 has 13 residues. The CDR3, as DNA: TGTGCCAGCAGCTTAGAAGGGGGCACTGAAGCTTTCTTT. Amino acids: CASSLEGGTEAFF.

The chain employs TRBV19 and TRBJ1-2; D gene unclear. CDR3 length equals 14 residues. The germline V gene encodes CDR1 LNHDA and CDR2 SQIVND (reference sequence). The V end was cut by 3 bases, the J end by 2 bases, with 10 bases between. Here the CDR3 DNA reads TGTGCCAGTAGTATTTCGTCAGTGAACTATGGCTACACCTTC. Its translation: CASSISSVNYGYTF.

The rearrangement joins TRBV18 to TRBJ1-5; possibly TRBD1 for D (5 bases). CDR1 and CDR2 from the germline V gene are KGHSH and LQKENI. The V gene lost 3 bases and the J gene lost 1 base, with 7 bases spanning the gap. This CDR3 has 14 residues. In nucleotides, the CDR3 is TGTGCCAGCTCACCGGAGGGGAGCAATCAGCCCCAGCATTTT. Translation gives CASSPEGSNQPQHF.

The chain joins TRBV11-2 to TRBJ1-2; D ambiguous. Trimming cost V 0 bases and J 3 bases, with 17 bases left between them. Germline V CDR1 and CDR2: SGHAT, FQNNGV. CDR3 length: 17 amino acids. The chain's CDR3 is CASSLDSTREVDYGYTF. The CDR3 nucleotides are TGTGCCAGCAGCTTAGATTCGACAAGGGAGGTAGACTATGGCTACACCTTC.

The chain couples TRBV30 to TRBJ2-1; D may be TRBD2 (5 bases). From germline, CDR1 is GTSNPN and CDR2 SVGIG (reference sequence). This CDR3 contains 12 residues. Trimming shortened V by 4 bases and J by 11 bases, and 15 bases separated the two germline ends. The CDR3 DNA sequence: TGTGCCTGGACCCCTCTCCTAGCTAAGCAGTTCTTC. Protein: CAWTPLLAKQFF.

CDR3 region: CASSSGTGNNEQYF. CDR3 nucleotides: TGTGCCAGCAGTTCGGGGACAGGGAACAACGAGCAGTACTTC. The rearrangement uses TRBV7-9 and TRBJ2-7, with 9 bases matching TRBD1. Losses at the gene ends were 6 bases for V and 5 bases for J; bases not matched to a gene: 8. Per the germline V gene, CDR1 is SEHNR and CDR2 is FQNEAQ (reference sequence). This CDR3 contains 14 residues.

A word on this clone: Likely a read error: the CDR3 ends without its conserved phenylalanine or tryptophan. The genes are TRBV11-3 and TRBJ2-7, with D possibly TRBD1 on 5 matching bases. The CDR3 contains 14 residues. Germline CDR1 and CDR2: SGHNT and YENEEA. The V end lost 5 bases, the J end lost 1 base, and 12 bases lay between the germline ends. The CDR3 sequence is CASSRRTQSYEQYL. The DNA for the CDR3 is TGTGCCAGCAGCCGCAGGACACAGTCCTACGAGCAGTACCTC.

Written as DNA, the CDR3 is TGTGCCAGCAGCGGGGAGCGGGATGATCAGCCCCAGCATTTT. Encoded protein: CASSGERDDQPQHF. This chain uses TRBV9 with TRBJ1-5; D is undetermined. The V end was cut by 3 bases, the J end by 5 bases, with 12 bases between. Germline V gene data show CDR1 as SGDLS and CDR2 as YYNGEE. This CDR3 region has 14 residues.

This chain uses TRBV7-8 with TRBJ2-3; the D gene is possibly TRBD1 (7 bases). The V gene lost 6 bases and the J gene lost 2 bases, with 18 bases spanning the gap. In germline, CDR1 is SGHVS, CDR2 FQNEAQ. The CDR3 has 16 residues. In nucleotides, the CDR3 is TGTGCCAGCAGATACGGGCGGGACAGAGACACAGATACGCAGTATTTT. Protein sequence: CASRYGRDRDTDTQYF. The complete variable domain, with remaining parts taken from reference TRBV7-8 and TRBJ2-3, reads GAGVSQSPRYKVAKRGQDVALRCDPISGHVSLFWYQQALGQGPEFLTYFQNEAQLDKSGLPSDRFFAERPEGSVSTLKIQRTQQEDSAVYLCASRYGRDRDTDTQYFGPGTRLTVL.

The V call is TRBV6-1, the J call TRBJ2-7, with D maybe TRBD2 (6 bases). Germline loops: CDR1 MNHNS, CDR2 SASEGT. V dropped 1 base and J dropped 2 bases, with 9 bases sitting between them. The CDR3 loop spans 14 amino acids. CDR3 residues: CASSEGGEAYEQYF. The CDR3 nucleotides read TGTGCCAGCAGTGAAGGGGGGGAAGCCTACGAGCAGTACTTC.

CDR3 nucleotide sequence: TGTGCCATCAGTGATCCGTCCTATGTGTATGGCTACACCTTC. This codes for CAISDPSYVYGYTF. V usage is TRBV10-3 and J usage is TRBJ1-2; D gene ambiguous. CDR3 length: 14 amino acids. The germline V gene has CDR1 ENHRY and CDR2 SYGVKD. V dropped 3 bases and J dropped 5 bases, with 13 bases sitting between them.

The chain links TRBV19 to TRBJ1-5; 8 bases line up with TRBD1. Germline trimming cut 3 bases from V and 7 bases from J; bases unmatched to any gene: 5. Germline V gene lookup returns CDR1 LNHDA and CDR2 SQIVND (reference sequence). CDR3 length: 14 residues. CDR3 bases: TGTGCCAGTAGTATTGGCGCAGGGGGCCAGCCCCAGCATTTT. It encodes CASSIGAGGQPQHF.

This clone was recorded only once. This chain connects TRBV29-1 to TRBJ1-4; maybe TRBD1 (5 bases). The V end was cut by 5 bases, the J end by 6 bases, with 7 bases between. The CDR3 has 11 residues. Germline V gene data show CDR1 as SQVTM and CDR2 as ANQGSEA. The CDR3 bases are TGCAGCGTTATACAGGATGAAAAACTGTTTTTT. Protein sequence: CSVIQDEKLFF.

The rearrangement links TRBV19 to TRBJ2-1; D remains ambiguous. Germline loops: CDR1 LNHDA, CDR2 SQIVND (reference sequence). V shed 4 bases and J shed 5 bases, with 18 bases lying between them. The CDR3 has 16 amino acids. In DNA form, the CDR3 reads TGTGCCAGTAGTACCCTCCCGAGGCAGAATAACAATGAGCAGTTCTTC. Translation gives CASSTLPRQNNNEQFF. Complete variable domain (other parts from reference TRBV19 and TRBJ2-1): DGGITQSPKYLFRKEGQNVTLSCEQNLNHDAMYWYRQDPGQGLRLIYYSQIVNDFQKGDIAEGYSVSREKKESFPLTVTSAQKNPTAFYLCASSTLPRQNNNEQFFGPGTRLTVL.

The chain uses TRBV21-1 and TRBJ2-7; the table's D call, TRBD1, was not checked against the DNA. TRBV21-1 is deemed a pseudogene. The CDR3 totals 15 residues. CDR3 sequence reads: CASSSRDRVFSEQYF. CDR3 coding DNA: TGTGCCAGCAGCAGCCGGGACAGGGTTTTCTCCGAGCAGTACTTC.

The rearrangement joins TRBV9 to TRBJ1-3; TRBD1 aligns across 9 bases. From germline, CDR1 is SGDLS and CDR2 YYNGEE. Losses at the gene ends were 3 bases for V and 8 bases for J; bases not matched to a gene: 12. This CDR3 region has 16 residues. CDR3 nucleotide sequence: TGTGCCAGCAGCGCCCGACAGGGGGGACGTTTGGACACCATATATTTT. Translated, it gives CASSARQGGRLDTIYF.

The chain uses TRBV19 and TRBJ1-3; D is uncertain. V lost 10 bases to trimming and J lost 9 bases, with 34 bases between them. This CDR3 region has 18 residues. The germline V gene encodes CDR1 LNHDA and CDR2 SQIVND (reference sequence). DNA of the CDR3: TGTGCCACTTCCTTGGCCGACCACGTGACACCGATCTTCGGCACCATATATTTT. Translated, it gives CATSLADHVTPIFGTIYF.